There are many counts of the clone carrying this T cell receptor (beta chain). Its antigen is currently unknown. The source of the sample is a study of CD8 T cells in ankylosing spondylitis. Broader study findings: In synovial fluid and blood from reactive arthritis, some motif variants were previously reported. With a CD8+ phenotype, disease-linked clones were relatively rare in peripheral blood.

Using quantitative 5'-RACE with molecular barcodes, the authors made TCR beta libraries. TCRdb independently ran MiXCR on the 5' RACE reads; one entry per CDR3 protein. The sample includes 80,000 to 90,000 distinct CDR3 sequences, 27% of them seen just once. The receptor was derived from a male donor with ankylosing spondylitis or in good health (not recorded which). Sequencing was carried out using blood, either unsorted or a sorted T cell fraction (not recorded which).

CDR3 bases: TGTGCCAGCAGCTCGAGGGGCGGACAGCCCCAGCATTTT. This codes for CASSSRGGQPQHF. This chain uses TRBV7-3 with TRBJ1-5; perhaps TRBD1 as D (5 bases). CDR1 and CDR2 from the germline V gene are SGHTA and FQGTGA. Trimming pared 4 bases from V and 7 bases from J, leaving 11 bases between. The CDR3 loop spans 13 amino acids.